One sample yielded the 8 T cell receptor beta chains listed below, sequenced in a study of blood T cell repertoires in COVID-19 (dated by TCRdb to about 2020). To prepare the library, the immunoSEQ multiplex PCR assay was applied. Here the immuneACCESS table is served through TCRdb, limited to in-frame sequences with V and J called. Missing clones are a known gap in these copies; in checked studies unresolved V genes cover under half, and the rest lacks a known reason. The table for this sample lists about 210,000 clones; almost 85% of them were counted only once. The ten largest make up about an eighth of the sample. Sequencing was carried out using peripheral blood. These receptors were obtained from a woman aged 40 to 50 with acute or convalescent COVID-19.

The V call is TRBV27, the J call TRBJ1-2; D may be TRBD1 (6 bases). Per the germline V gene, CDR1 is MNHEY and CDR2 is SMNVEV (reference sequence). V lost 4 bases and J 2 bases, leaving 14 bases between the germline ends. The CDR3 sequence is 15 residues long. The CDR3 DNA follows: TGTGCCAGCAGTTCCTTATACAGGGCGAACTATGGCTACACCTTC. It translates to CASSSLYRANYGYTF.

The chain uses TRBV20-1 and TRBJ2-5; the match to TRBD2 covers 10 bases. Germline trimming cut 3 bases from V and 4 bases from J; bases unmatched to any gene: 8. This CDR3 has 15 amino acids. Germline V gene sequence: CDR1 DFQATT, CDR2 SNEGSKA (reference sequence). DNA of the CDR3: TGCAGTGCTAGTGGGGCTAGCGGGAGTATAGAGACCCAGTACTTC. Its translation: CSASGASGSIETQYF.

The V and J genes are TRBV5-1 and TRBJ2-3, with a weak D call TRBD2 (6 bases). V was pared by 7 bases and J by 2 bases, with 14 bases between. The germline V gene encodes CDR1 SGHRS and CDR2 YFSETQ. CDR3 length equals 14 residues. The CDR3 reads CASGGWYSTDTQYF. The CDR3 nucleotides read TGCGCCAGCGGGGGGTGGTACTCCACAGATACGCAGTATTTT.

This clone was recorded only once. The chain employs TRBV6-5 and TRBJ1-4; the match to TRBD1 covers 10 bases. The CDR3 length is 13 residues. The germline CDR1 and CDR2 sequences are MNHEY and SVGAGI. The V segment lost 10 bases and the J segment 6 bases; nucleotides outside the gene matches: 5. The CDR3, as DNA: TGTGCCACCTCCGGGACAGGGGATGAAAAACTGTTTTTT. The encoded protein is CATSGTGDEKLFF.

This chain joins TRBV25-1 and TRBJ2-7, with TRBD1 matching 7 bases. CDR1 MGHDK and CDR2 SYGVNS come from the germline V gene. Trimming at V came to 6 bases and at J to 4 bases, leaving 6 bases not matched to a gene. The CDR3 is 13 residues long. This chain's CDR3 is CASRKQGSYEQYF. CDR3 coding DNA: TGTGCCAGCAGAAAACAGGGGAGTTACGAGCAGTACTTC.

The genes are TRBV7-9 and TRBJ2-5, with D possibly being TRBD2 (5 bases). The CDR3 extends over 13 amino acids. V was pared by 2 bases and J by 4 bases, with 8 bases between. Germline CDR1 is SEHNR and CDR2 is FQNEAQ (reference sequence). DNA of the CDR3: TGTGCCAGCAGCTTACTAGCCGGAGAGACCCAGTACTTC. The encoded protein is CASSLLAGETQYF.

This chain joins TRBV5-1 and TRBJ1-5; D perhaps matches TRBD1 (5 bases). The CDR3 is 13 residues long. V lost 5 bases to trimming and J lost 1 base, with 7 bases between them. Germline lookup yields CDR1 SGHRS and CDR2 YFSETQ. CDR3 region: CASRTDSNQPQHF. The DNA for the CDR3 is TGCGCCAGCAGGACAGACAGCAATCAGCCCCAGCATTTT.

The chain uses TRBV11-2 and TRBJ2-1; 9 bases match TRBD1. The germline V gene encodes CDR1 SGHAT and CDR2 FQNNGV. This CDR3 is built from 15 residues. V was clipped by 5 bases and J by 6 bases; unmatched bases: 8. The CDR3 loop reads CASSLGTGSINEQFF. CDR3 nucleotide sequence: TGTGCCAGCAGCCTCGGGACAGGGAGTATCAATGAGCAGTTCTTC.